This T cell receptor (beta chain) emerged from a study of blood T cell repertoires in COVID-19. Across the study: The United States, Italy and Spain supplied acute and convalescent COVID-19 samples. PBMCs, B-cell-depleted T cells, or T cells were the source of the cDNA or gDNA that made up the material.

Per the original methods: Estimates of nucleated cell counts were drawn from the amplification of reference gene primers. The table came from immunoSEQ multiplex PCR; TCRdb's copy has only in-frame clones and leaves some out. V, J and clone size are those of that table, while D and trimming were read from the DNA. The sample gives some 87,000 clones, roughly 80% of which show up once; roughly 25% is in the top ten. Sequenced input: peripheral blood. The receptor was derived from an older man with active or convalescent COVID-19.

In DNA form, the CDR3 reads TGTGCCAGCAGCTTAGCCCGGGTGTCGCCGGAAGCTTTCTTT. It encodes CASSLARVSPEAFF. The chain joins TRBV11-2 to TRBJ1-1; no clear D. CDR1 and CDR2 from the germline V gene are SGHAT and FQNNGV. The CDR3 runs 14 residues. V lost 1 base and J 8 bases, leaving 14 bases between the germline ends.